This TCR beta chain was identified in a study of neoadjuvant anti-PD-1 for oral cavity cancer. Clones were read by immunoSEQ multiplex PCR, and TCRdb kept only the in-frame ones, dropping some. The data hold under 15,000 clones, with 65% to 80% observed a single time. Stated time point: after neoadjuvant nivolumab, at surgical resection. Germline V CDR1 and CDR2: GTSNPN, SVGIG (reference sequence). Trimming stripped 1 base from V and 4 bases from J, with 10 bases between. This CDR3 contains 13 residues. Sequencing used PBMCs, obtained after nivolumab (anti-PD-1) treatment. The J gene is TRBJ2-5, the V gene TRBV30, with a weak D call TRBD2 (6 bases). The TCR was taken from a person between 40 and 80 years old with oral cavity squamous cell carcinoma. The CDR3 here is CAWSGMGGETQYF. CDR3 nucleotide sequence: TGTGCCTGGAGTGGGATGGGGGGAGAGACCCAGTACTTC.